This T cell receptor beta chain emerged from a study of human T cells and chemical hapten exposure. There are a few counts of this clonotype. The CDR3 sequence is 15 residues long. CDR1 SGHTA and CDR2 FQGNSA come from the germline V gene. V gave up 1 base and J gave up 10 bases, with 14 bases separating them. TCRdb analysed the RACE reads with MiXCR anew, one entry per CDR3 protein. In the table there are about 94,000 distinct CDR3 sequences, 9.3% of which are singletons. Time point here: patch test 2, 6 weeks after DPC sensitization. Noted treatment: therapeutic diphenylcyclopropenone sensitization with weekly scalp DPC.

This sequence was found in a woman between 40 and 55 years old with alopecia areata. Some clones in this sample may be carry-over from other donors' samples. Sequences were derived from whole blood, sampled in connection with sensitization to the hapten diphenylcyclopropenone (DPC). The chain joins TRBV7-2 to TRBJ2-6, with D possibly being TRBD2 (5 bases). CDR3 DNA sequence: TGTGCCAGCAGCTTAGTTGGCGGGCCCACAAACGTCCTGACTTTC. This gives the protein CASSLVGGPTNVLTF.